This T cell receptor beta chain is from a study of blood T cell repertoires in COVID-19. V lost 6 bases, J lost 6 bases, and 7 bases stayed unmatched. The germline gives CDR1 ENHRY, CDR2 SYGVKD. This CDR3 comprises 13 residues. Per the original data handling: For nucleated cells, counts were estimated from reference gene primer amplification. Clones were sequenced by immunoSEQ multiplex PCR, and TCRdb holds only the in-frame ones, with some missing. V, J and clone size are those of that table, while D and trimming were read from the DNA. The sample holds 200,000 to 250,000 clones, 75% to 90% seen once. Participant ages covered about 18 to 89 years across 20 to 25 US areas. Exposed volunteers were people who met a COVID-19 case within 2 weeks before study entry.

The clonotype originates from a woman aged 25-40 years who had been exposed to COVID-19. The chain is built from TRBV10-3 and TRBJ1-1; 7 nucleotides line up with TRBD1. Sample: PBMCs or T cells enriched from blood (not recorded which). In nucleotides, the CDR3 is TGTGCCATCAGGGGCGTTCAGGGGGCTGAAGCTTTCTTT. Translation gives CAIRGVQGAEAFF.